The clone carrying this T cell receptor (beta chain) was observed once. This entry comes from a study of T cell responses to AZD1222 COVID-19 vaccine. TCRdb keeps only in-frame clones here, not all; method: immunoSEQ multiplex PCR. The sample lists fewer than 130,000 clones, 94% seen once, with 2.9% in the top ten. The length of the CDR3 is 12 residues. Trimming pared 8 bases from V and 6 bases from J, leaving 13 bases between. Germline V gene lookup returns CDR1 MNHEY and CDR2 SVGAGI. The rearrangement links TRBV6-5 to TRBJ1-1; no definite D call. This specimen consisted of peripheral blood, obtained 28 days after the second AZD1222 dose. This clonotype originated in an adult who received the AZD1222 COVID-19 vaccine. The CDR3 DNA reads as TGTGCCAGCGGGCCGGACCTGGCTGAAGCTTTCTTT. Residues: CASGPDLAEAFF.